The 20 T cell receptor beta chains listed next were all sequenced from one sample in a study of OX40 agonist ivuxolimab in advanced cancers. Libraries were prepared by immunoSEQ multiplex PCR; TCRdb keeps only in-frame clonotypes and omits some of them. The data show 50,000 to 80,000 clones, with 85% to 95% seen just once and approximately 0.44% held by the top ten. Sequenced here: CD4+ or CD8+ T cells sorted from blood, sampled in a trial of the OX40 agonist ivuxolimab. These receptors originate from an adult with an advanced solid tumor such as melanoma, head and neck, liver or kidney cancer.

Only one count was recorded for this clone. The chain employs TRBV19 and TRBJ2-1; the match to TRBD2 covers 10 bases. The CDR3 contains 14 residues. V shed 7 bases, J shed 6 bases, and the junction held 6 bases outside the gene matches. Per the germline V gene, CDR1 is LNHDA and CDR2 is SQIVND (reference sequence). DNA for the CDR3: TGTGCCAGTAAGGCTAGCGGGAGAACCAATGAGCAGTTCTTC. Its protein product is CASKASGRTNEQFF.

The chain uses TRBV10-3 and TRBJ2-2; 15 bases are shared with TRBD2. From germline, CDR1 is ENHRY and CDR2 SYGVKD. With V trimmed by 10 bases and J by 5 bases, 11 bases remained unmatched. The CDR3 runs 17 residues. CDR3 sequence reads: CATQAGLAGGGTGELFF. DNA for the CDR3: TGTGCCACCCAGGCCGGACTAGCGGGAGGGGGTACCGGGGAGCTGTTTTTT.

V gene TRBV5-5 combines with J gene TRBJ2-3; D gene ambiguous. Deletions cut 2 bases from V and 5 bases from J, with 9 bases between. Germline CDR1 and CDR2: SGHKS and YYEKEE (reference sequence). The CDR3 extends over 13 amino acids. The chain's CDR3 is CASSFALKDTQYF. The CDR3 DNA reads TGTGCCAGCAGCTTTGCTTTGAAAGATACGCAGTATTTT.

This chain uses TRBV28 with TRBJ2-1; a possible D gene is TRBD1 (6 bases). CDR3 length: 17 amino acids. Looked up from germline, CDR1 is MDHEN and CDR2 is SYDVKM. With 5 bases removed from V and 9 bases from J, the gap between germline ends came to 26 bases. The CDR3 sequence: CASSTFPQRLGAGEQFF. The CDR3 DNA reads as TGTGCCAGCAGTACCTTTCCCCAGCGGTTGGGGGCCGGTGAGCAGTTCTTC.

CDR3 nucleotide sequence: TGTGCCAGTAGTACGATCAGGGGCCACCAAGAGACCCAGTACTTC. Its protein is CASSTIRGHQETQYF. The chain couples TRBV19 to TRBJ2-5; maybe TRBD1 (6 bases). Per germline, CDR1 LNHDA and CDR2 SQIVND (reference sequence). This CDR3 contains 15 residues. V was trimmed by 4 bases and J by 0 bases, leaving 12 bases between them.

V is TRBV5-1 and J is TRBJ2-1; D ambiguous. This CDR3 spans 12 amino acids. Germline values: CDR1 SGHRS, CDR2 YFSETQ. Trimming stripped 0 bases from V and 9 bases from J, with 7 bases between. CDR3 residues: CASSLGFAEQFF. The DNA of the CDR3 is TGCGCCAGCAGCTTGGGGTTTGCTGAGCAGTTCTTC.

The chain carries TRBV19 and TRBJ1-4, with a weak D call TRBD1 (5 bases). V lost 5 bases and J lost 3, with 13 bases in between. The CDR3 is 15 amino acids. Looked up from germline, CDR1 is LNHDA and CDR2 is SQIVND (reference sequence). As DNA, the CDR3 is TGTGCCAGTAGTCTCGAGCGGGGACCTAATGAAAAACTGTTTTTT. Protein sequence: CASSLERGPNEKLFF.

This clone was found a few times. This rearrangement joins TRBV30 to TRBJ1-6, with a tentative D call TRBD1 (5 bases). The CDR3 length is 16 residues. V lost 0 bases and J lost 6, with 15 bases in between. Germline CDR1 reads GTSNPN; CDR2 reads SVGIG (reference sequence). CDR3 protein: CAWSVRGLAGNSPLHF. The CDR3 bases are TGTGCCTGGAGTGTAAGGGGACTCGCGGGTAATTCACCCCTCCACTTT.

This sequence joins TRBV27 and TRBJ2-2; TRBD1 aligns across 8 bases. The CDR3 is made up of 15 amino acids. Germline V gene sequence: CDR1 MNHEY, CDR2 SMNVEV (reference sequence). Germline trimming cut 3 bases from V and 7 bases from J; bases unmatched to any gene: 7. This CDR3 is CASSFRGQVVGELFF. The DNA for the CDR3 is TGTGCCAGCAGTTTTAGGGGACAGGTTGTCGGGGAGCTGTTTTTT.

This rearrangement joins TRBV4-1 to TRBJ1-4; 12 bases map to TRBD1. Germline V gene lookup returns CDR1 MGHRA and CDR2 YSYEKL. V was clipped by 2 bases and J by 3 bases; unmatched bases: 7. The length of the CDR3 is 18 residues. In DNA, the CDR3 is TGCGCCAGCAGCCAACAAGCGGGACAGGGGGCTTCTAATGAAAAACTGTTTTTT. Translation gives CASSQQAGQGASNEKLFF.

The chain couples TRBV6-1 to TRBJ2-7; 8 bases are shared with TRBD2. Germline V gene sequence: CDR1 MNHNS, CDR2 SASEGT. The CDR3 extends over 14 amino acids. J gave up 2 bases and V 8 bases, and 8 bases lay outside the gene matches. The CDR3 DNA sequence: TGTGCCAGCCCCCGACCGGGACTAGCCTACGAGCAGTACTTC. Translated, it gives CASPRPGLAYEQYF.

The V and J genes are TRBV30 and TRBJ1-4, with TRBD1 matching 7 bases. The CDR3 totals 13 residues. CDR1 is GTSNPN and CDR2 is SVGIG in the germline V gene (reference sequence). V was pared by 4 bases and J by 5 bases, with 4 bases of the junction left unmatched. The CDR3: CAWTGTVNEKLFF. CDR3 DNA sequence: TGTGCCTGGACCGGGACAGTGAATGAAAAACTGTTTTTT.

The CDR3: CASRYRGTMNTEAFF. CDR3 DNA sequence: TGTGCCAGCAGGTACAGGGGGACCATGAACACTGAAGCTTTCTTT. The chain uses TRBV11-3 and TRBJ1-1; 8 bases are a match to TRBD1. V shed 6 bases and J 0 bases; nucleotides not matched to a gene: 6. Germline V gene data show CDR1 as SGHNT and CDR2 as YENEEA. This CDR3 spans 15 amino acids.

DNA for the CDR3: TGTGCCAGCAGCTTAGCTACGGGACTAGCGGCCTACAATGAGCAGTTCTTC. It codes for CASSLATGLAAYNEQFF. V is TRBV7-2 and J is TRBJ2-1, with TRBD2 matching 11 bases. The CDR3 consists of 17 residues. Per the germline V gene, CDR1 is SGHTA and CDR2 is FQGNSA. After removal of 0 bases from V and 2 bases from J, the junction contained 3 bases not matched to a gene.

The chain links TRBV7-9 to TRBJ2-7, with 9 positions matching TRBD1. Per germline, CDR1 SEHNR and CDR2 FQNEAQ (reference sequence). After removal of 10 bases from V and 1 base from J, the junction contained 8 bases not matched to a gene. The CDR3 consists of 14 residues. The DNA of the CDR3 is TGTGCCATCGAATCCGGACAGGGGTCCTACGAGCAGTACTTC. This encodes CAIESGQGSYEQYF.

This rearrangement joins TRBV7-8 to TRBJ2-3; the D gene is possibly TRBD1 (5 bases). Germline V gene sequence: CDR1 SGHVS, CDR2 FQNEAQ. This CDR3 comprises 13 residues. Trimming removed 4 bases at V and 9 bases at J, with 14 bases between. CDR3 amino acids: CASSSSRWGTQYF. In nucleotides, the CDR3 is TGTGCCAGCAGCTCGTCCAGGTGGGGCACGCAGTATTTT.

This clone was observed once. The gene calls are TRBV10-3 and TRBJ2-7; D gene ambiguous. The germline gives CDR1 ENHRY, CDR2 SYGVKD. The V and J ends lost 4 bases and 3 bases respectively, with 10 bases between them. This CDR3 contains 13 residues. CDR3 coding DNA: TGTGCCATCAGTGCTAGGGAAGACTACGAGCAGTACTTC. Protein sequence: CAISAREDYEQYF.

The CDR3 region has the DNA TGCGCCAGCAGCGCAGGTTCCTACGAGCAGTACTTC. It encodes CASSAGSYEQYF. The chain carries TRBV10-1 and TRBJ2-7; the D is unclear. Trimming took 6 bases from V and 1 from J, leaving 7 bases between them. The CDR3 is 12 amino acids. Germline loops: CDR1 WNHNN, CDR2 SYGVQD (reference sequence).

V is TRBV27 and J is TRBJ2-5; TRBD1 or TRBD2 may be the D gene (5 bases each). This CDR3 has 15 amino acids. V gave up 1 base and J gave up 4 bases, with 13 bases separating them. Germline V lookup: CDR1 MNHEY, CDR2 SMNVEV (reference sequence). CDR3 DNA: TGTGCCAGCAGTTTATTGGGGGTGGGTAGAGAGACCCAGTACTTC. The encoded protein is CASSLLGVGRETQYF.

The chain uses TRBV7-7 and TRBJ2-1; TRBD2 matches at 7 bases. CDR1 is SSHAT, CDR2 FNYEAQ, per germline (reference sequence). The CDR3 runs to 15 residues. V lost 1 base and J lost 2; bases outside the gene matches: 2. DNA of the CDR3: TGTGCCAGCAGCTTAGTGGGAGGGCCCTACAATGAGCAGTTCTTC. This codes for CASSLVGGPYNEQFF.